The rows below give T cell receptor beta chains drawn from one sample of a study of shared clonotypes between healthy human individuals. Assay: immunoSEQ multiplex PCR; the TCRdb copy retains only in-frame clones and omits some. Of roughly 520,000 clones detected, roughly 95% appear once; the ten largest clones hold about 0.068%. The specimen sequenced was naive CD4+ T cells sorted from blood. Source of these receptors: a woman aged 25-40 years in good health. The CDR3 runs from the conserved cysteine through the conserved F or W. D genes are given only for firm matches. The size field is filled for only some rows; it gives once, few, many or a size class.

d_gene	j_gene	v_gene	abundance	CDR3aa	CDR3nt
TRBD1	TRBJ2-2	TRBV18	-	CASSTGATSTGELFF	TGTGCCAGCTCAACAGGGGCTACGAGCACCGGGGAGCTGTTTTTT
TRBD1	TRBJ1-5	TRBV5-1	-	CASSWGQGSNQPQHF	TGCGCCAGCAGCTGGGGACAGGGTAGCAATCAGCCCCAGCATTTT
-	TRBJ2-3	TRBV6-5	-	CASRTGRMTDTQYF	TGTGCCAGCAGAACAGGGAGGATGACAGATACGCAGTATTTT
-	TRBJ2-6	TRBV2	-	CASSAQALLSGANVLTF	TGTGCCAGCAGTGCCCAGGCCCTGCTCTCTGGGGCCAACGTCCTGACTTTC
TRBD2	TRBJ2-7	TRBV15	-	CATSRGGTRGGDEQYF	TGTGCCACCAGCAGAGGAGGGACCCGGGGGGGGGACGAGCAGTACTTC
TRBD1	TRBJ1-5	TRBV28	-	CASSPGQGGHGNQPQHF	TGTGCCAGCAGCCCTGGACAGGGTGGGCATGGCAATCAGCCCCAGCATTTT
-	TRBJ2-7	TRBV13	-	CASSLFNEQYF	TGTGCCAGCAGCTTATTCAACGAGCAGTACTTC
TRBD1	TRBJ1-5	TRBV19	-	CASSTRRDRVRGNQPQHF	TGTGCCAGTAGTACACGCCGGGACAGGGTGAGAGGCAATCAGCCCCAGCATTTT
-	TRBJ1-5	TRBV5-1	-	CASISILHRAVGNQPQHF	TGCGCCAGCATTTCCATTTTGCATAGAGCGGTTGGGAATCAGCCCCAGCATTTT
TRBD2	TRBJ2-5	TRBV11-2	-	CASSRTSGPPETQYF	TGTGCCAGCAGCCGGACTAGCGGCCCTCCAGAGACCCAGTACTTC
-	TRBJ2-7	TRBV2	-	CASKGTYEQYF	TGTGCCAGCAAGGGTACCTACGAGCAGTACTTC
-	TRBJ2-6	TRBV2	-	CASSEDRSRLTF	TGTGCCAGCAGCGAAGACAGATCGCGCCTGACTTTC
-	TRBJ2-2	TRBV28	-	CASSSDLRNTGELFF	TGTGCCAGCAGTTCGGACTTGCGAAACACCGGGGAGCTGTTTTTT
TRBD1	TRBJ1-3	TRBV10-3	-	CAISEFGTGYISGNTIYF	TGTGCCATCAGTGAGTTTGGGACAGGGTATATCTCTGGAAACACCATATATTTT
-	TRBJ2-1	TRBV6-5	once	CASSYSPNEQFF	TGTGCCAGCAGTTACTCCCCCAATGAGCAGTTCTTC
-	TRBJ1-2	TRBV18	-	CASSQTENYGYTF	TGTGCCAGCTCCCAAACAGAGAACTATGGCTACACCTTC
TRBD2	TRBJ2-1	TRBV11-2	-	CASSLGATSSYNEQFF	TGTGCCAGCAGCTTAGGGGCGACTAGCTCGTACAATGAGCAGTTCTTC
TRBD1	TRBJ2-7	TRBV6-1	-	CASGDRGHEQYF	TGTGCCAGCGGTGACAGGGGGCACGAGCAGTACTTC
TRBD2	TRBJ2-1	TRBV6-1	-	CASSDEREGRRNEQFF	TGTGCCAGCAGTGATGAACGGGAGGGCCGCAGGAATGAGCAGTTCTTC
-	TRBJ2-4	TRBV28	-	CASSPYRAGVGKNIQYF	TGTGCCAGCAGTCCGTACAGGGCGGGAGTCGGCAAAAACATTCAGTACTTC
-	TRBJ1-2	TRBV19	few	CASSIGGDYGYTF	TGTGCCAGTAGTATTGGGGGGGACTATGGCTACACCTTC
-	TRBJ2-1	TRBV27	-	CASSDFWEQFF	TGTGCCAGCTCGGATTTCTGGGAGCAGTTCTTC
-	TRBJ2-7	TRBV27	-	CASSFRAESSYEQYF	TGTGCCAGCAGTTTTAGAGCGGAGAGCTCCTACGAGCAGTACTTC
TRBD1	TRBJ2-7	TRBV9	-	CASSGGQGAFGSYEQYF	TGTGCCAGCAGCGGCGGACAGGGGGCGTTTGGGTCCTACGAGCAGTACTTC
TRBD2	TRBJ2-2	TRBV9	-	CASSVGLAGITGELFF	TGTGCCAGCAGCGTAGGGCTAGCGGGGATCACCGGGGAGCTGTTTTTT
-	TRBJ2-5	TRBV21-1	once	CASSKVLNEASGRHPAETQYF	TGTGCCAGCAGCAAAGTGTTGAACGAGGCTAGCGGGAGGCATCCTGCAGAGACCCAGTACTTC
TRBD1	TRBJ2-1	TRBV19	-	CASSLQGTNNEQFF	TGTGCCAGTAGTCTACAGGGGACCAACAATGAGCAGTTCTTC
TRBD2	TRBJ2-3	TRBV15	-	CATSRNSGTRGDTQYF	TGTGCCACCAGCAGAAACTCCGGGACTAGAGGGGATACGCAGTATTTT